A selection of T cell receptor beta chains follows, all from one sample in a study of shared clonotypes between healthy human individuals. Libraries were prepared by immunoSEQ multiplex PCR; TCRdb keeps only in-frame clonotypes and omits some of them. The table records 2 million to 2.5 million clones, under 97% of them present only once. Sequencing input: naive CD4+ T cells sorted from blood. The origin of the receptors is a man aged 18 to 30 in good health. The CDR3 runs from the conserved cysteine through the conserved F or W. The order of the fields is J gene, D gene, V gene, clone size, CDR3 DNA, CDR3 protein. The D gene is left open where the match is weak. Clone size is given for some rows only: seen once, a few or many times, or a class if the clone is expanded.

>TRBJ1-6|.|TRBV5-5|.
TGTGCCAGCAGCTTGCAGGGTGCAAATTCACCCCTCCACTTT
CASSLQGANSPLHF
>TRBJ2-7|TRBD1|TRBV30|.
TGTGCCTGGAGACAGGGGCCCTCCCAGGGGCAGTACTTC
CAWRQGPSQGQYF
>TRBJ1-5|.|TRBV6-1|.
TGTGCCAGCAGTGAATCCATGCAGCCCCAGCATTTT
CASSESMQPQHF
>TRBJ2-5|.|TRBV7-2|once
TGTGCCAGCAGCTTAGCGAGTGGCGGAGGGGAGACCCAGTACTTC
CASSLASGGGETQYF
>TRBJ1-5|.|TRBV28|.
TGTGCCAGCAGTTTCGCAGGGGAGGTTAGCCCCCAGCATTTT
CASSFAGEVSPQHF
>TRBJ1-3|.|TRBV7-8|.
TGTGCCAGCAGCCGAAACTTTAGGTGGGACACCATATATTTT
CASSRNFRWDTIYF
>TRBJ1-1|.|TRBV2|.
TGTGCCAGCAGTATAGATACTGAAGCTTTCTTT
CASSIDTEAFF
>TRBJ2-3|TRBD1|TRBV27|.
TGTGCCAGCAGTACCGATGGGGACAGGGGGCGGAATACGCAGTATTTT
CASSTDGDRGRNTQYF
>TRBJ1-3|.|TRBV6-6|.
TGTGCCAGCAGTATCTCCGAGGGAAACACCATATATTTT
CASSISEGNTIYF
>TRBJ2-7|.|TRBV28|.
TGTGCCAGCAGGGGCCTTCTGGGCGAGCAGTACTTC
CASRGLLGEQYF
>TRBJ2-1|.|TRBV5-8|.
TGTGCCAGCAGCTACCGGGACTCCAATCCCTTATACAATGAGCAGTTCTTC
CASSYRDSNPLYNEQFF
>TRBJ1-6|TRBD1|TRBV10-3|.
TGTGCCATCAGTCTTGGACAGGGGGGCTCCTATAATTCACCCCTCCACTTT
CAISLGQGGSYNSPLHF
>TRBJ2-7|TRBD1|TRBV2|.
TGTGCCAGCAGCGTTTCGGGACAGGGAAACCACGAGCAGTACTTC
CASSVSGQGNHEQYF
>TRBJ2-1|TRBD1|TRBV11-2|.
TGTGCCAGCAGCCCACAGGGGGGCACTTACAATGAGCAGTTCTTC
CASSPQGGTYNEQFF
>TRBJ2-6|.|TRBV6-4|.
TGTGCCAGCAGCCCCAGGCAGGGTGGGGCCAACGTCCTGACTTTC
CASSPRQGGANVLTF
>TRBJ1-5|.|TRBV30|.
TGTGCCTGGAGTGTACGAGGGGGAGATAGTCAGCCCCAGCATTTT
CAWSVRGGDSQPQHF
>TRBJ2-5|TRBD1|TRBV6-6|.
TGTGCCAGCATCACGGGACAGGGGCAGGCCCAGTACTTC
CASITGQGQAQYF
>TRBJ2-7|TRBD1|TRBV6-5|.
TGTGCCAGCAGTCCCAGACAGGGCACCTACGAGCAGTACTTC
CASSPRQGTYEQYF
>TRBJ1-1|.|TRBV19|.
TGTGCCAGTAAGTCCTCGGCTACCGCTTTCTTT
CASKSSATAFF
>TRBJ2-3|.|TRBV6-6|.
TGTGCCAGCAGTTATTCTCTGGGGTGGGATACGCAGTATTTT
CASSYSLGWDTQYF
>TRBJ2-3|.|TRBV18|once
TGTGCCAGCTCAATTCTTAACACAGATACGCAGTATTTT
CASSILNTDTQYF
>TRBJ1-6|TRBD1|TRBV2|.
TGTGCCAGCAGTGAATGGTCGGGCAGGGGGTTTGATTCACCCCTCCACTTT
CASSEWSGRGFDSPLHF
>TRBJ1-2|.|TRBV7-9|once
TGTGCCAGCAGCCCGGGACGGGATCTCTATGGCTACACCTTC
CASSPGRDLYGYTF
>TRBJ1-1|.|TRBV29-1|.
TGCAGCGTTGCCGTTGACGGGATGAGGCCCTACACTGAAGCTTTCTTT
CSVAVDGMRPYTEAFF
>TRBJ1-1|TRBD1|TRBV19|.
TGTGCGGCTGCCCCAGGGGGCCCGAACACTGAAGCTTTCTTT
CAAAPGGPNTEAFF
>TRBJ2-5|.|TRBV30|.
TGTGCCTGGAGTCGGCAATTTCAAGAGACCCAGTACTTC
CAWSRQFQETQYF
>TRBJ1-2|TRBD1|TRBV10-3|.
TGTGCCATCAGTGGACAGGGGGTTGGGAACTATGGCTACACCTTC
CAISGQGVGNYGYTF
>TRBJ1-1|.|TRBV10-2|.
TGCGCCAGCAGTAAGATCGGGGGTGGGGGCACTGAAGCTTTCTTT
CASSKIGGGGTEAFF
>TRBJ2-1|TRBD2|TRBV5-4|.
TGTGCCAGCAGCTTTATAGCGGGAGGCGCGTACAATGAGCAGTTCTTC
CASSFIAGGAYNEQFF
>TRBJ1-5|TRBD1|TRBV2|.
TGTGCCAGCAGTCTACAGGGGGCTAGCAATCAGCCCCAGCATTTT
CASSLQGASNQPQHF
>TRBJ1-1|TRBD1|TRBV18|.
TGTGCCAGCTCACCCCAGACAGGGGCGAACACTGAAGCTTTCTTT
CASSPQTGANTEAFF
>TRBJ2-1|TRBD1|TRBV19|.
TGTGCCAGTAGCGGACAGGGGAGTGAGCAGTTCTTC
CASSGQGSEQFF
>TRBJ2-1|.|TRBV5-1|.
TGCGCCAGCAGCTTGGCAGGAGACGGAGAGCAGTTCTTC
CASSLAGDGEQFF
>TRBJ1-2|.|TRBV19|.
TGTGCCAGTAGTATAGGAGGCAACCACTATGGCTACACCTTC
CASSIGGNHYGYTF
>TRBJ1-3|TRBD1|TRBV5-1|.
TGCGCCAGCAGCTTGGAAGGACAGGGCGGAAACACCATATATTTT
CASSLEGQGGNTIYF
>TRBJ1-1|TRBD1|TRBV7-6|.
TGTGCCAGCAGCTTACAGGGGGTGAACACTGAAGCTTTCTTT
CASSLQGVNTEAFF
>TRBJ1-2|.|TRBV5-5|few
TGTGCCAGCAGCCCTACCGGCCAGTTCTATGGCTACACCTTC
CASSPTGQFYGYTF
>TRBJ2-4|TRBD2|TRBV6-5|.
TGTGCCAGCAGAACCGGGACTAGCGGGAGGAACATTCAGTACTTC
CASRTGTSGRNIQYF
>TRBJ2-3|TRBD1|TRBV10-3|.
TGTGCCATCAGCGCCCGTCAGGGGGTAAGCACAGATACGCAGTATTTT
CAISARQGVSTDTQYF
>TRBJ1-3|.|TRBV9|.
TGTGCCAGCAGCGTAGCGGCGACTACAGGAAACACCATATATTTT
CASSVAATTGNTIYF
>TRBJ1-5|.|TRBV2|.
TGTGCCAGCATGTTCACGGAAAATCAGCCCCAGCATTTT
CASMFTENQPQHF
>TRBJ2-7|.|TRBV6-5|.
TGTGCCAGCAGTAGGGGGGGGGCATATACCTACGAGCAGTACTTC
CASSRGGAYTYEQYF
>TRBJ1-2|.|TRBV7-9|.
TGTGCCAGCAGCTTCGGTTTGGCTGGCTACACCTTC
CASSFGLAGYTF
>TRBJ1-1|TRBD1|TRBV7-2|.
TGTGCCAGCAGCTTTTTGACAGGGTTTGTGCGTGAAGCTTTCTTT
CASSFLTGFVREAFF
>TRBJ2-1|TRBD2|TRBV6-5|.
TGTGCCAGCAGTTACACGGGACTAGCGGGGGGAGATGAGCAGTTCTTC
CASSYTGLAGGDEQFF
>TRBJ2-7|.|TRBV28|.
TGTGCCAGCGAGGGGACATGGTCCTACGAGCAGTACTTC
CASEGTWSYEQYF
>TRBJ1-1|.|TRBV7-6|.
TGTGCCAGCAGCTCCCAGGGCGTCGTGGGTACTGAAGCTTTCTTT
CASSSQGVVGTEAFF
>TRBJ2-7|TRBD1|TRBV7-6|.
TGTGCCAGCAGCCCGGGACAGGGGAACTACGAGCAGTACTTC
CASSPGQGNYEQYF
>TRBJ2-4|.|TRBV6-1|.
TGTGCCAGCAGTACAGGGCCCCTGGTAAACATTCAGTACTTC
CASSTGPLVNIQYF
>TRBJ2-7|.|TRBV7-3|.
TGTGCCAGCAGCTTAACGGTCGGGAACGAGCAGTACTTC
CASSLTVGNEQYF
>TRBJ2-7|.|TRBV6-1|.
TGTGCCAGCTCTGACACCTCAAGCTCCTACGAGCAGTACTTC
CASSDTSSSYEQYF
>TRBJ2-3|.|TRBV2|.
TGTGCCACCCGAGAAGAAGTCACAGATACGCAGTATTTT
CATREEVTDTQYF
>TRBJ1-3|TRBD1|TRBV7-6|.
TGTGCCAGCAGCCGTATCGGGACAGGGGAGTTAGGATCTGGAAACACCATATATTTT
CASSRIGTGELGSGNTIYF
>TRBJ2-7|.|TRBV5-1|once
TGCGCCAGCAGCTTGGGGACCACAGACGAGCAGTACTTC
CASSLGTTDEQYF